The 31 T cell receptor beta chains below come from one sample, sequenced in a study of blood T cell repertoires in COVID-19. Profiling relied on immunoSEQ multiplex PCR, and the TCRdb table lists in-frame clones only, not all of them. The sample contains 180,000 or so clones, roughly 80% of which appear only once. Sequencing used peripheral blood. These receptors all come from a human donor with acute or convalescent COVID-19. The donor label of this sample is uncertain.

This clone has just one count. The CDR3 DNA reads TGTGCCAGCAGCTTACAGGGGGCCACTGAAGCTTTCTTT. It is translated as CASSLQGATEAFF. The rearrangement links TRBV11-2 to TRBJ1-1; TRBD1 matches at 8 bases. This CDR3 is 13 amino acids long. Germline V gives CDR1 SGHAT, CDR2 FQNNGV. The V gene end was trimmed by 2 bases and the J gene end by 4 bases; junction bases not matched to a gene: 0.

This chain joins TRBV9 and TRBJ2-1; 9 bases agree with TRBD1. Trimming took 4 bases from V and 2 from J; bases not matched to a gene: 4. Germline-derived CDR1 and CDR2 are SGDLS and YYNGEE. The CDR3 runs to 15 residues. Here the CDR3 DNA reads TGTGCCAGCAGCCCCCGGGACAGGGCCTACAATGAGCAGTTCTTC. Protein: CASSPRDRAYNEQFF.

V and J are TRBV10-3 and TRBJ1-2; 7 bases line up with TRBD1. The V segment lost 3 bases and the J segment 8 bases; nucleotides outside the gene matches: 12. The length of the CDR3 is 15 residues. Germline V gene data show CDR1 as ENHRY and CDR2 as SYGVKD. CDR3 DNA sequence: TGTGCCATCAGTGAACCTCGGACAGGAAGTAAGGGCTACACCTTC. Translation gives CAISEPRTGSKGYTF.

CDR3 DNA sequence: TGTGCCAGCAGTCACAGGGAATACGAGCAGTACTTC. Translation gives CASSHREYEQYF. The genes are TRBV6-6 and TRBJ2-7; D is perhaps TRBD1 (6 bases). CDR1 MNHNY and CDR2 SVGAGI come from the germline V gene (reference sequence). The CDR3 has 12 residues. Trimming removed 5 bases at V and 4 bases at J, with 9 bases between.

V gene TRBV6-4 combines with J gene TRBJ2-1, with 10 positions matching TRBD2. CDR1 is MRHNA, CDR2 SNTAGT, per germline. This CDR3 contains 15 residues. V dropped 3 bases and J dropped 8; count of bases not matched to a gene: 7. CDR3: CASSEFSSGSYEQFF. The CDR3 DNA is TGTGCCAGCAGTGAATTTTCTAGCGGGAGCTATGAGCAGTTCTTC.

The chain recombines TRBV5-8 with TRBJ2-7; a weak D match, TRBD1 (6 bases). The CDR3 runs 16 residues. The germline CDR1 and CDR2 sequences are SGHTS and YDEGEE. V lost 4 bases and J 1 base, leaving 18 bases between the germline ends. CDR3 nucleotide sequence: TGTGCCAGCAGCCTCTCTTACTACAGGGATTCCTACGAGCAGTACTTC. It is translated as CASSLSYYRDSYEQYF. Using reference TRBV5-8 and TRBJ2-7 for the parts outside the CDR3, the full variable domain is EAGVTQSPTHLIKTRGQQATLRCSPISGHTSVYWYQQALGLGLQFLLWYDEGEERNRGNFPPRFSGRQFPNYSSELNVNALELEDSALYLCASSLSYYRDSYEQYFGPGTRLTVT.

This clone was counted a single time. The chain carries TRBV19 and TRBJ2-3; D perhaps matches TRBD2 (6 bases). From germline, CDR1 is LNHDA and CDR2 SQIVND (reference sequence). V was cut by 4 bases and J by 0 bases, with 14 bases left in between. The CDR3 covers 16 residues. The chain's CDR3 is CASSTGTFFSTDTQYF. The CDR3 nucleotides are TGTGCCAGTAGTACCGGGACTTTCTTTAGCACAGATACGCAGTATTTT.

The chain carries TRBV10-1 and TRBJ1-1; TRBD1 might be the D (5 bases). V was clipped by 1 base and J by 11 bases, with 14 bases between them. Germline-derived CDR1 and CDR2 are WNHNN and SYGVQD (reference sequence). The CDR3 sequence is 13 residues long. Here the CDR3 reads CASSEFGGQGAFF. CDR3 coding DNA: TGCGCCAGCAGTGAGTTTGGCGGTCAGGGTGCTTTCTTT.

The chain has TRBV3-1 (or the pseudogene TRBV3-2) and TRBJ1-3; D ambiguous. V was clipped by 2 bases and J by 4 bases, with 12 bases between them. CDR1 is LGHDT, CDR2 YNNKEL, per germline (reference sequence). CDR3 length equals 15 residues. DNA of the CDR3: TGTGCCAGCAGCCAAAACTCCGTCGGGGGAAACACCATATATTTT. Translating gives CASSQNSVGGNTIYF.

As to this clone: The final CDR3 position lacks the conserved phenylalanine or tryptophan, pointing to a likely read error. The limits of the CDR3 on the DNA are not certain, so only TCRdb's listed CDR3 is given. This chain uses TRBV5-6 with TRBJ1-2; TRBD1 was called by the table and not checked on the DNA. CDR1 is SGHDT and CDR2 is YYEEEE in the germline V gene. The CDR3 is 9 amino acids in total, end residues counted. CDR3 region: CASSVRDRI.

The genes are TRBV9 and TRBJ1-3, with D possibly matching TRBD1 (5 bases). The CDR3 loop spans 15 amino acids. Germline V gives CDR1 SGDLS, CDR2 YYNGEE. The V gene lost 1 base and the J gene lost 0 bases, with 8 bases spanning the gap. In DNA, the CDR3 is TGTGCCAGCAGCGTACAGGGCTCCTCTGGAAACACCATATATTTT. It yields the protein CASSVQGSSGNTIYF.

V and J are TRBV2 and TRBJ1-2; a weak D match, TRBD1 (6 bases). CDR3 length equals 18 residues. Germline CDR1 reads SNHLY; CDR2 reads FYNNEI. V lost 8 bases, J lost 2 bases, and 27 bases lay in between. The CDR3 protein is CASLPTLPGTRGNYGYTF. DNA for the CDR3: TGTGCCAGCCTTCCCACCCTCCCCGGGACAAGAGGGAACTATGGCTACACCTTC.

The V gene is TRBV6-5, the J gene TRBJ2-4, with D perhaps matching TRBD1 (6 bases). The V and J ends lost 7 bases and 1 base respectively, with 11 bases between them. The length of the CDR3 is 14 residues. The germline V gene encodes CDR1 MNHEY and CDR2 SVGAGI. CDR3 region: CASTRTEAKNIQYF. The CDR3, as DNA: TGTGCCAGCACCAGGACAGAGGCCAAAAACATTCAGTACTTC.

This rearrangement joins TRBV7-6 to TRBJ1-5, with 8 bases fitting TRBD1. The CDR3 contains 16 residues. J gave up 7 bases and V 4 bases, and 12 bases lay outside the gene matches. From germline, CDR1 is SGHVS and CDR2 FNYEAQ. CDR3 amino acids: CASSSGYRGIGQPQHF. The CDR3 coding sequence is TGTGCCAGCAGCTCAGGATACAGGGGGATCGGGCAGCCCCAGCATTTT.

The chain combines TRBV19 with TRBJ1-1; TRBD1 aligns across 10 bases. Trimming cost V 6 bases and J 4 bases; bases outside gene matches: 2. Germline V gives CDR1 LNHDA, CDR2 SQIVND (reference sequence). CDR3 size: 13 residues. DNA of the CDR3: TGTGCCAGTAGAGGACAGGGGGTCACTGAAGCTTTCTTT. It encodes CASRGQGVTEAFF. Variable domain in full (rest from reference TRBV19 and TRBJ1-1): DGGITQSPKYLFRKEGQNVTLSCEQNLNHDAMYWYRQDPGQGLRLIYYSQIVNDFQKGDIAEGYSVSREKKESFPLTVTSAQKNPTAFYLCASRGQGVTEAFFGQGTRLTVV.

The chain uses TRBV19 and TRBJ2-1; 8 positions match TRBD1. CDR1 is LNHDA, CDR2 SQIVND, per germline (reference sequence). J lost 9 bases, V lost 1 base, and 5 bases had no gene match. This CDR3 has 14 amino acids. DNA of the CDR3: TGTGCCAGTAGTATAGGGACAGGGAGGTCTGAGCAGTTCTTC. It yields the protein CASSIGTGRSEQFF.

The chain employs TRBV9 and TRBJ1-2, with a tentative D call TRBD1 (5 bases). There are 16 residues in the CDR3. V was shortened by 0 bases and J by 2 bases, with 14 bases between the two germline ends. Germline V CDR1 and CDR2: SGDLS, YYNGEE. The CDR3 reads CASSVGEGHGNYGYTF. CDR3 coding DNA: TGTGCCAGCAGCGTAGGGGAGGGGCACGGAAACTATGGCTACACCTTC. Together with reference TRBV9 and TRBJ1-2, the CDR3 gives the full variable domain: DSGVTQTPKHLITATGQRVTLRCSPRSGDLSVYWYQQSLDQGLQFLIQYYNGEERAKGNILERFSAQQFPDLHSELNLSSLELGDSALYFCASSVGEGHGNYGYTFGSGTRLTVV.

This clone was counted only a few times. DNA of the CDR3: TGTGCCAGCAGGGCCTCACTAGCGCAGTACTTC. Residues: CASRASLAQYF. This chain links TRBV6-4 with TRBJ2-7; D might be TRBD2 (6 bases). This CDR3 is built from 11 residues. The germline CDR1 and CDR2 sequences are MRHNA and SNTAGT. The V end lost 6 bases, the J end lost 9 bases, and 12 bases lay between the germline ends.

CDR3 DNA: TGTGCCAGTAGTAGCATCGGGGAGACCCAGTACTTC. Translated: CASSSIGETQYF. The rearrangement uses TRBV19 and TRBJ2-5; D not resolved. V was trimmed by 4 bases and J by 5 bases, leaving 8 bases between them. The CDR3 length is 12 residues. Germline V gene sequence: CDR1 LNHDA, CDR2 SQIVND (reference sequence).

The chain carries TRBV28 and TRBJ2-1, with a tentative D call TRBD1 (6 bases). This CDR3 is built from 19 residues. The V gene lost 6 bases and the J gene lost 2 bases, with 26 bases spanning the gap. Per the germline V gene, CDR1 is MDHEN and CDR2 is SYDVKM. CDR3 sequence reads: CASRLGPGTPYFPYNEQFF. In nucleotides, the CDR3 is TGTGCCAGCAGACTCGGCCCCGGGACACCGTACTTTCCCTACAATGAGCAGTTCTTC. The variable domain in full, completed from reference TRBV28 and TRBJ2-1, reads DVKVTQSSRYLVKRTGEKVFLECVQDMDHENMFWYRQDPGLGLRLIYFSYDVKMKEKGDIPEGYSVSREKKERFSLILESASTNQTSMYLCASRLGPGTPYFPYNEQFFGPGTRLTVL.

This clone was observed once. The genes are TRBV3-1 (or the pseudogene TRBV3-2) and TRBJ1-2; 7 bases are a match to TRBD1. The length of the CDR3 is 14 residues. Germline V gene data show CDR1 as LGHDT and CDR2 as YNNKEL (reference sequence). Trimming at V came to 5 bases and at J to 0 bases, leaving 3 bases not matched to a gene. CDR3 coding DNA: TGTGCCAGCAGCGAAGGGACAGCTAACTATGGCTACACCTTC. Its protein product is CASSEGTANYGYTF.

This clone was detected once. The CDR3 is CASSQPGTREDTQYF. The CDR3 nucleotides read TGTGCCAGCAGCCAGCCCGGGACTAGGGAAGATACGCAGTATTTT. This chain joins TRBV5-5 and TRBJ2-3; 8 nucleotides line up with TRBD2. The CDR3 loop spans 15 amino acids. CDR1 and CDR2 from the germline V gene are SGHKS and YYEKEE (reference sequence). V lost 4 bases and J lost 5; bases outside the gene matches: 9.

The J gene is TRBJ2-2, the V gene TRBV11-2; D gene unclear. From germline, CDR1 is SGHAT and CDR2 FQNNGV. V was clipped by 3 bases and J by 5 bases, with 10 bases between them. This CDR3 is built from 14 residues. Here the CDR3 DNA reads TGTGCCAGCAGCTTTTCATCCACTACCGGGGAGCTGTTTTTT. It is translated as CASSFSSTTGELFF.

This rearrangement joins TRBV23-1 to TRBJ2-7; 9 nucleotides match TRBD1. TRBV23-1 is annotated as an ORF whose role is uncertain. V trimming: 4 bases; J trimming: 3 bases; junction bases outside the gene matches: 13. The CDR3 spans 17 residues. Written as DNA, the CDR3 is TGCGCCAGCAGTCCGGACGTTTGGGACAGGGAGAACTACGAGCAGTACTTC. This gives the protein CASSPDVWDRENYEQYF.

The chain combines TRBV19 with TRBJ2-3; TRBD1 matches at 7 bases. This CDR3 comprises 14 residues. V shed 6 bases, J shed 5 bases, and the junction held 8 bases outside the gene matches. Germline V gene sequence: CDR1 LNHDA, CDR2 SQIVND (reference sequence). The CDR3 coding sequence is TGTGCCAGTAGGAGGCGACAGGGTCAAGATACGCAGTATTTT. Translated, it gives CASRRRQGQDTQYF.

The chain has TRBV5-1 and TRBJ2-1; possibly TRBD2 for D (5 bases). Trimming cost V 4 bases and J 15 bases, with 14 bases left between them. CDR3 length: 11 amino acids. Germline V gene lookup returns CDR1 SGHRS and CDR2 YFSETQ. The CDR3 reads CASSPLRRRFF. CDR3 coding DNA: TGCGCCAGCAGCCCACTGCGGAGGAGGTTCTTC.

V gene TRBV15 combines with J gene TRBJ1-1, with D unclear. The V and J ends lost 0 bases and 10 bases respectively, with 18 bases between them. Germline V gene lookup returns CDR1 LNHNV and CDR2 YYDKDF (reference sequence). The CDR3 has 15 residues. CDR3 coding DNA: TGTGCCACCAGCAGAGATGGAGGATGGAGGGTCGGAGCTTTCTTT. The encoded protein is CATSRDGGWRVGAFF.

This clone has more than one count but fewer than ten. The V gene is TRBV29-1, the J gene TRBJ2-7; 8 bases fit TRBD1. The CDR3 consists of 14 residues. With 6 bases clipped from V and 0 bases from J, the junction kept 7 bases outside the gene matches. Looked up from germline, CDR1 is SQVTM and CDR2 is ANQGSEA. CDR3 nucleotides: TGCAGCGTCTCCGTTACAGGGGGCTCCTACGAGCAGTACTTC. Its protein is CSVSVTGGSYEQYF.

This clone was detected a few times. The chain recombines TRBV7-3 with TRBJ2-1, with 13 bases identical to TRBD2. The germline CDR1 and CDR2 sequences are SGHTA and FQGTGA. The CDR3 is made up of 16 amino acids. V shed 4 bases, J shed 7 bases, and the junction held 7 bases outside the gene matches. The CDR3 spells CASSSGTSGEGNEQFF. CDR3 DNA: TGTGCCAGCAGCTCCGGGACTAGCGGGGAGGGGAATGAGCAGTTCTTC.

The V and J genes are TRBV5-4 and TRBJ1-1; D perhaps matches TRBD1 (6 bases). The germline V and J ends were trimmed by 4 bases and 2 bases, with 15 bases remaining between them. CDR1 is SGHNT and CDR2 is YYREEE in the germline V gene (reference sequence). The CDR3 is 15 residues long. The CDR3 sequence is CASSLRTATNTEAFF. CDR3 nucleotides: TGTGCCAGCAGCCTTCGGACAGCTACTAACACTGAAGCTTTCTTT.

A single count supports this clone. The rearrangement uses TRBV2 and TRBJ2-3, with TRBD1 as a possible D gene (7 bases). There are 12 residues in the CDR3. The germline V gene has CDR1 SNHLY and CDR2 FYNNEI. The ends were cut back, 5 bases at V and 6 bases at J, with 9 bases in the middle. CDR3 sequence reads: CASSSGGDTQYF. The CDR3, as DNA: TGTGCCAGCAGTTCAGGGGGGGATACGCAGTATTTT.